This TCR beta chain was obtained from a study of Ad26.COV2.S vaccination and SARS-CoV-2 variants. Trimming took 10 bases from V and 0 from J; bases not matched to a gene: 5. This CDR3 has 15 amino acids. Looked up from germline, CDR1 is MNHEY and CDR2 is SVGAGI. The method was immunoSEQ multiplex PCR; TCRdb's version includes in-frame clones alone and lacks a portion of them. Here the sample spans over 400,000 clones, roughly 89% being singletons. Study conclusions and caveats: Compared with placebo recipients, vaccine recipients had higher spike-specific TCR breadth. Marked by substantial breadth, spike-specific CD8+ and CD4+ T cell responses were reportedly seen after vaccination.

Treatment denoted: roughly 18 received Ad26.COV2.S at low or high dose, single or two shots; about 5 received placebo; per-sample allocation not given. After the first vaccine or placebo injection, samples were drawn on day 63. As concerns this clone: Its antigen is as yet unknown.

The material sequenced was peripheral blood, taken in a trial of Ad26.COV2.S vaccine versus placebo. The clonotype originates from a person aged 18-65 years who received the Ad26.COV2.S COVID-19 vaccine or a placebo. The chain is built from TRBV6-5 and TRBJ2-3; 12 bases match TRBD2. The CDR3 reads CATSGRAGSTDTQYF. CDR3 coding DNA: TGTGCCACTAGCGGGAGGGCCGGGAGCACAGATACGCAGTATTTT.